One and the same sample provided the 2 T cell receptor beta chains below, sequenced in a study of T cells in narcolepsy. Clones were read by immunoSEQ multiplex PCR, and TCRdb kept only the in-frame ones, dropping some. In the table there are some 20,000 clones, around 83% of which are singletons. Sequences were obtained from memory (CD45RA-) CD4+ T cells from blood. Receptors originate from a human donor in good health.

This clone was seen more than once but under ten times. J is TRBJ1-4 and V is TRBV4-2; no clear D gene. Trimming took 0 bases from V and 8 from J, leaving 4 bases between them. The germline CDR1 and CDR2 sequences are LGHNA and YNFKEQ. This CDR3 has 12 residues. The CDR3 nucleotides are TGTGCCAGCAGCCAAGACTGGGAAAAACTGTTTTTT. This encodes CASSQDWEKLFF.

This chain uses TRBV5-5 with TRBJ1-3; TRBD1 agrees at 7 bases. The CDR3 covers 14 residues. The V gene's germline CDR1 is SGHKS and CDR2 YYEKEE (reference sequence). V dropped 4 bases and J dropped 4; count of bases not matched to a gene: 5. Here the CDR3 reads CASSVDRLGNTIYF. CDR3 DNA: TGTGCCAGCAGCGTGGACAGGTTGGGAAACACCATATATTTT.